Each of the 5 T cell receptor beta chains below was sequenced from the same sample in a study of neurological immune-mediated disorders. Time point meaning: longitudinal time-point 1 (baseline). Each CDR3 protein is one row after TCRdb ran MiXCR on the 5' RACE reads. The table has tens of thousands of distinct CDR3 sequences, 10% seen once; the top ten hold 9.5% to 10%. The sequencing sample was made of PBMCs. These receptors were collected from a man aged 30 to 39 in good health.

Many counts were recorded for this clonotype. In DNA, the CDR3 is TGTGCCAGCAGCCCAAGACAGCCGAATTCACCCCTCCACTTT. As protein: CASSPRQPNSPLHF. This chain joins TRBV7-9 and TRBJ1-6; weak D call: TRBD1 (5 bases). The CDR3 runs to 14 residues. Germline CDR1 SEHNR, CDR2 FQNEAQ (reference sequence). Trimming stripped 5 bases from V and 7 bases from J, with 12 bases between.

Turning to this clonotype: Since a much larger clone is just one base distant, this may be a read error. The rearrangement joins TRBV7-2 to TRBJ2-7; D gene unclear. Between the trimmed V and J ends, which lost 1 base and 2 bases, there was a span of 12 bases. Germline values: CDR1 SGHTA, CDR2 FQGNSA. The CDR3 runs 15 residues. Here the CDR3 DNA reads TGTGCCAGCAGCTTAGTAGTCAGTGTGACCTACGAGCAGTACTTC. Translated, it gives CASSLVVSVTYEQYF.

This clonotype was picked up many times. The J gene is TRBJ2-5, the V gene TRBV12-5; D is uncertain. V shed 1 base and J shed 2 bases, with 5 bases lying between them. CDR3 size: 13 residues. CDR1 LGHNT and CDR2 FRNRAP come from the germline V gene. The chain's CDR3 is CASGLGVQETQYF. The CDR3 DNA is TGTGCTAGTGGTTTGGGAGTACAAGAGACCCAGTACTTC.

This clonotype showed up many times. CDR3 amino acids: CASSSHSADTQYF. In DNA form, the CDR3 reads TGTGCCAGCAGCTCCCATAGCGCAGATACGCAGTATTTT. The J gene is TRBJ2-3, the V gene TRBV7-7; TRBD2 might be the D (5 bases). V was shortened by 4 bases and J by 4 bases, with 9 bases between the two germline ends. The length of the CDR3 is 13 residues. CDR1 and CDR2 from the germline V gene are SSHAT and FNYEAQ (reference sequence).

In its sample, this clonotype was seen a few times. The CDR3 reads CATSRVDQPQHF. CDR3 nucleotides: TGTGCCACCAGCAGAGTAGATCAGCCCCAGCATTTT. The chain is built from TRBV15 and TRBJ1-5; D gene ambiguous. CDR1 and CDR2 from the germline V gene are LNHNV and YYDKDF (reference sequence). With 1 base removed from V and 5 bases from J, the gap between germline ends came to 3 bases. The CDR3 extends over 12 amino acids. The complete variable domain, with remaining parts taken from reference TRBV15 and TRBJ1-5, reads DAMVIQNPRYQVTQFGKPVTLSCSQTLNHNVMYWYQQKSSQAPKLLFHYYDKDFNNEADTPDNFQSRRPNTSFCFLDIRSPGLGDTAMYLCATSRVDQPQHFGDGTRLSIL.